Following are 26 T cell receptor beta chains from one sample sequenced in a study of identical twins. TCRdb called the 5' RACE reads again in MiXCR, with one record for every CDR3 protein. Here the sample spans fewer than 500,000 distinct CDR3 sequences, roughly 26% being singletons. The sample also formed part of further work on T cells expressing NK-cell markers.

The sequencing input was CD4+ T cells sorted from blood. The source is a woman under 30 in good health.

In this sample, this clonotype turned up once. This may come from a read error, since a much larger clone is one base off. V and J are TRBV20-1 and TRBJ2-1; no definite D call. The germline gives CDR1 DFQATT, CDR2 SNEGSKA (reference sequence). The CDR3 loop spans 17 amino acids. CDR3 coding DNA: TGCTGTGCTAGGAGCCCCGGGTCGGCCAGCTCCTACAATGAGCAGTTCTTC. The encoded protein is CCARSPGSASSYNEQFF.

This clonotype has a handful of counts. The V gene is TRBV2, the J gene TRBJ2-7; a weak D match, TRBD1 (6 bases). CDR3 length equals 16 residues. The V gene's germline CDR1 is SNHLY and CDR2 FYNNEI. The germline V and J ends were trimmed by 3 bases and 3 bases, with 18 bases remaining between them. This chain's CDR3 is CASSDPNTGSGYEQYF. The CDR3 region has the DNA TGTGCCAGCAGTGATCCAAACACAGGGTCGGGCTACGAGCAGTACTTC.

This clonotype was picked up a small number of times. The gene calls are TRBV20-1 and TRBJ2-7; TRBD1 or TRBD2 may be the D gene (5 bases each). The CDR3 has 13 amino acids. Looked up from germline, CDR1 is DFQATT and CDR2 is SNEGSKA (reference sequence). V lost 6 bases and J 3 bases, leaving 15 bases between the germline ends. The CDR3 DNA reads TGCAGTGCCCCGGGACCTCGGAACTACGAGCAGTACTTC. Translated: CSAPGPRNYEQYF.

The sample holds a few counts of this clonotype. The chain recombines TRBV5-6 with TRBJ2-7; tentatively, D is TRBD2 (6 bases). The CDR3 spans 14 residues. CDR1 is SGHDT, CDR2 YYEEEE, per germline. The germline V and J ends were trimmed by 0 bases and 9 bases, with 16 bases remaining between them. The CDR3 DNA reads as TGTGCCAGCAGCTTGGTGGAGGGCCCACGTGGGCAGTACTTC. Amino acid sequence: CASSLVEGPRGQYF.

The rearrangement uses TRBV20-1 and TRBJ2-3, with 9 bases that match TRBD1. CDR1 and CDR2 from the germline V gene are DFQATT and SNEGSKA (reference sequence). With V trimmed by 3 bases and J by 1 base, 5 bases remained unmatched. The CDR3 totals 15 residues. In nucleotides, the CDR3 is TGCAGTGCTAGCTCTAGGACAGGGGGCACAGATACGCAGTATTTT. Its translation: CSASSRTGGTDTQYF.

This clonotype was seen only a few times. The chain couples TRBV6-1 to TRBJ2-3, with 15 bases matching TRBD2. The CDR3 consists of 15 residues. V was pared by 6 bases and J by 6 bases, with 4 bases of the junction left unmatched. Germline CDR1 is MNHNS and CDR2 is SASEGT. CDR3 nucleotide sequence: TGTGCCAGCAGCCATGGACTAGCGGGAGGGGATACGCAGTATTTT. Protein product: CASSHGLAGGDTQYF.

This clonotype was counted only a few times. The chain has TRBV5-5 and TRBJ1-5; TRBD1 matches at 9 bases. CDR1 is SGHKS and CDR2 is YYEKEE in the germline V gene (reference sequence). Unmatched junction bases numbered 7, after V lost 4 bases and J lost 2 bases. The CDR3 loop spans 16 amino acids. This chain's CDR3 is CASSQGTGLGNQPQHF. CDR3 nucleotide sequence: TGTGCCAGCAGCCAGGGGACAGGGTTAGGCAATCAGCCCCAGCATTTT.

The rearrangement uses TRBV20-1 and TRBJ2-7; D uncertain. Germline V gene data show CDR1 as DFQATT and CDR2 as SNEGSKA (reference sequence). The CDR3 totals 13 residues. V lost 0 bases and J 3 bases, leaving 9 bases between the germline ends. The CDR3 is CSARDGGRYEQYF. In nucleotides, the CDR3 is TGCAGTGCTAGAGATGGCGGTCGCTACGAGCAGTACTTC.

This clonotype has a handful of counts. CDR3 region: CASSLRVREAEQYF. As DNA, the CDR3 is TGTGCCAGCAGCTTAAGGGTCAGGGAGGCCGAGCAGTACTTC. The chain is built from TRBV11-2 and TRBJ2-7; TRBD2 is a possible D gene (6 bases). Germline V gene lookup returns CDR1 SGHAT and CDR2 FQNNGV. Trimming stripped 2 bases from V and 6 bases from J, with 14 bases between. The CDR3 extends over 14 amino acids.

This clonotype was seen a handful of times. This sequence joins TRBV10-3 and TRBJ2-3, with a weak D call TRBD1 (5 bases). The V end was cut by 3 bases, the J end by 1 base, with 8 bases between. This CDR3 has 14 amino acids. The V gene's germline CDR1 is ENHRY and CDR2 SYGVKD. In nucleotides, the CDR3 is TGTGCCATCAGTGAAGGGGCCCGCACAGATACGCAGTATTTT. It encodes CAISEGARTDTQYF.

This clonotype was seen more than once but under ten times. The rearrangement uses TRBV20-1 and TRBJ2-1; 9 bases match TRBD2. The CDR3 has 15 residues. The germline V gene encodes CDR1 DFQATT and CDR2 SNEGSKA (reference sequence). V dropped 0 bases and J dropped 4; count of bases not matched to a gene: 4. CDR3 nucleotides: TGCAGTGCTAGAGAGGCGGGGGGGTCATACAATGAGCAGTTCTTC. It is translated as CSAREAGGSYNEQFF.

V is TRBV5-1 and J is TRBJ2-2, with 13 bases lining up with TRBD2. From germline, CDR1 is SGHRS and CDR2 YFSETQ. This CDR3 contains 20 residues. J was trimmed by 0 bases and V by 3 bases; bases with no gene match: 11. The CDR3: CASSYIGRTSGGPNTGELFF. In DNA form, the CDR3 reads TGCGCCAGCAGCTATATAGGTCGGACTAGCGGGGGCCCGAACACCGGGGAGCTGTTTTTT.

This clonotype was observed a few times. CDR3 amino acids: CASSLAGLGSPLHF. CDR3 coding DNA: TGTGCCAGCAGCTTAGCTGGGTTAGGATCACCCCTCCACTTT. The gene calls are TRBV7-9 and TRBJ1-6, with no clear D. CDR1 and CDR2 (germline): SEHNR, FQNEAQ (reference sequence). There are 14 residues in the CDR3. V gave up 0 bases and J gave up 10 bases, with 10 bases separating them.

V usage is TRBV15 and J usage is TRBJ2-3; D might be TRBD1 (5 bases). V lost 0 bases and J lost 2, with 9 bases in between. The V gene's germline CDR1 is LNHNV and CDR2 YYDKDF (reference sequence). The CDR3 is 15 residues long. For the CDR3, the DNA is TGTGCCACCAGCAGAGATCTGGGGCCCACAGATACGCAGTATTTT. This gives the protein CATSRDLGPTDTQYF.

This clonotype showed up just a few times. The rearrangement links TRBV6-1 to TRBJ1-2; no reliable D call. The CDR3 sequence is 13 residues long. V lost 8 bases, J lost 4 bases, and 14 bases lay in between. Germline CDR1 MNHNS, CDR2 SASEGT. The CDR3 nucleotides read TGTGCCAGCTTAGACCCGAGGATCTATGGCTACACCTTC. Its translation is CASLDPRIYGYTF.

A few counts support this clonotype. The chain uses TRBV29-1 and TRBJ1-1; D gene uncertain. This CDR3 spans 11 amino acids. Per the germline V gene, CDR1 is SQVTM and CDR2 is ANQGSEA. The ends were cut back, 4 bases at V and 4 bases at J, with 7 bases in the middle. The CDR3: CSVGGVTEAFF. CDR3 DNA sequence: TGCAGCGTTGGTGGGGTCACTGAAGCTTTCTTT.

A few counts support this clonotype. The chain joins TRBV3-1 to TRBJ2-1, with D possibly TRBD2 on 5 matching bases. The germline CDR1 and CDR2 sequences are LGHDT and YNNKEL (reference sequence). V lost 0 bases and J 10 bases, leaving 10 bases between the germline ends. The CDR3 covers 13 residues. The CDR3 protein is CASSQDRSGEQFF. The DNA of the CDR3 is TGTGCCAGCAGCCAAGATAGGAGCGGCGAGCAGTTCTTC.

The chain combines TRBV10-3 with TRBJ1-2; D remains ambiguous. The V gene's germline CDR1 is ENHRY and CDR2 SYGVKD. Trimming shortened V by 3 bases and J by 3 bases, and 8 bases separated the two germline ends. This CDR3 has 13 residues. CDR3 residues: CAISEGSHYGYTF. CDR3 coding DNA: TGTGCCATCAGTGAAGGCAGTCACTATGGCTACACCTTC.

This chain joins TRBV6-2 or TRBV6-3 and TRBJ2-7; TRBD2 is a possible D gene (6 bases). V was cut by 0 bases and J by 0 bases, with 12 bases left in between. This CDR3 region has 16 residues. In germline, CDR1 is MNHEY, CDR2 SVGEGT. CDR3 sequence reads: CASSYSHSGYSYEQYF. The CDR3, as DNA: TGTGCCAGCAGTTACTCTCATAGCGGCTACTCCTACGAGCAGTACTTC.

This clonotype was seen a handful of times. The chain uses TRBV4-3 and TRBJ2-1, with D possibly being TRBD1 (5 bases). Germline CDR1 reads LGHNA; CDR2 reads YSLEER. Trimming stripped 1 base from V and 0 bases from J, with 7 bases between. This CDR3 region has 15 residues. As DNA, the CDR3 is TGCGCCAGCAGCCAAGGACAGATCTCCTACAATGAGCAGTTCTTC. It encodes CASSQGQISYNEQFF.

This clonotype was observed at least ten times. The chain couples TRBV7-2 to TRBJ1-3; TRBD1 is a possible D gene (5 bases). The CDR3 covers 14 residues. Germline loops: CDR1 SGHTA, CDR2 FQGNSA. The germline V and J ends were trimmed by 4 bases and 0 bases, with 7 bases remaining between them. The CDR3 DNA sequence: TGTGCCAGCAGCTGGACAAGCTCTGGAAACACCATATATTTT. This gives the protein CASSWTSSGNTIYF.

This clonotype was counted only a few times. V gene TRBV12-3 or TRBV12-4 combines with J gene TRBJ1-1; TRBD1 is a possible D gene (6 bases). Trimming pared 1 base from V and 4 bases from J, leaving 10 bases between. There are 14 residues in the CDR3. The CDR3 DNA sequence: TGTGCCAGCAGTTTAGAGTGGGGGGCCACTGAAGCTTTCTTT. Residues: CASSLEWGATEAFF.

The chain links TRBV20-1 to TRBJ2-7; 9 nucleotides align to TRBD2. V shed 0 bases and J 3 bases; nucleotides not matched to a gene: 9. The CDR3 is 16 residues long. Germline-derived CDR1 and CDR2 are DFQATT and SNEGSKA (reference sequence). The CDR3 nucleotides are TGCAGTGCTAGAGATCCCGGAGCGGGGGGCTACTACGAGCAGTACTTC. Translating gives CSARDPGAGGYYEQYF.

This clonotype appeared a few times. V gene TRBV5-1 combines with J gene TRBJ2-3, with 8 positions matching TRBD2. This CDR3 region has 17 residues. The ends lost 0 bases at V and 0 bases at J; junction bases unmatched: 6. Germline V gene sequence: CDR1 SGHRS, CDR2 YFSETQ. The CDR3 sequence is CASSLANIAGSTDTQYF. CDR3 DNA sequence: TGCGCCAGCAGCTTGGCTAATATAGCGGGGAGCACAGATACGCAGTATTTT.

This clonotype was counted only a few times. The chain joins TRBV12-3 or TRBV12-4 to TRBJ1-5, with D maybe TRBD1 (6 bases). V lost 7 bases, J lost 8 bases, and 15 bases lay in between. CDR3 length: 13 residues. The CDR3 DNA follows: TGTGCCAGCAACCGTCAGGGGCGGGAGCCCCAGCATTTT. It encodes CASNRQGREPQHF.

This clonotype was found a few times. This chain's CDR3 is CASSLGGAHGYTF. The CDR3, as DNA: TGCGCCAGCAGCTTGGGGGGGGCCCATGGCTACACCTTC. The rearrangement links TRBV5-1 to TRBJ1-2; possible D gene TRBD1, 6 bases. With 0 bases removed from V and 6 bases from J, the gap between germline ends came to 9 bases. The CDR3 is 13 amino acids. Germline CDR1 SGHRS, CDR2 YFSETQ.